The sequence of this TCR beta chain was determined in a study of blood T cell repertoires in COVID-19. Study information: Collection of acute and convalescent COVID-19 samples took place in the United States, Italy and Spain. Sources were T cells, B-cell-depleted T cells, or PBMCs; the material itself was cDNA or gDNA.

Authors' processing steps: Estimation of nucleated cell counts relied on the amplification of reference gene primers. Assay used: immunoSEQ multiplex PCR; TCRdb lists only in-frame clones, some missing. That table is the source of V, J and clone size, and D and trimming were worked out from the DNA. The sample contains fewer than 110,000 clones, over 85% of which appear only once. The length of the CDR3 is 13 residues. The ends lost 10 bases at V and 8 bases at J; junction bases unmatched: 5. CDR1 is SNHLY, CDR2 FYNNEI, per germline. This clone has more than one count but fewer than ten. This chain uses TRBV2 with TRBJ2-1; TRBD2 matches at 13 bases. What was sequenced was peripheral blood. This sequence originates from a woman at least 80 years old in a cohort sampled during active COVID-19. CDR3 sequence reads: CAITSGGDDEQFF. The DNA of the CDR3 is TGTGCCATTACTAGCGGGGGGGACGATGAGCAGTTCTTC.